These T cell receptor beta chains were read from a single sample in a study of cytomegalovirus exposure and HLA in healthy donors. Assay: immunoSEQ multiplex PCR; the TCRdb copy retains only in-frame clones and omits some. The table lists 170,000 or so clones, about 80% of them singletons, with more than 5.5% in the top ten. Sequenced material: PBMCs. All receptors derive from a man between 25 and 39 years old in good health and CMV-seropositive. The CDR3 runs from the conserved cysteine through the conserved F or W. The D gene is left open where the match is weak. Expanded clones get a size class; other rows say once, few or many, or leave the size out.

J,D,size,V,CDR3,DNA
TRBJ2-3,-,few,TRBV4-1,CASSLLTRGDTQYF,TGCGCCAGCAGCCTTCTCACGAGAGGGGATACGCAGTATTTT
TRBJ1-1,TRBD1,-,TRBV7-9,CASSFRTGQNTEAFF,TGTGCCAGCAGCTTTCGGACAGGGCAGAACACTGAAGCTTTCTTT
TRBJ1-1,-,once,TRBV7-9,CATARGAGEAFF,TGTGCCACCGCGCGGGGGGCGGGTGAAGCTTTCTTT
TRBJ1-1,-,-,TRBV30,CAWSQQPNTEAFF,TGTGCCTGGAGTCAACAGCCGAACACTGAAGCTTTCTTT
TRBJ2-1,TRBD1,-,TRBV4-2,CASSQAGTGENEQFF,TGTGCCAGCAGCCAGGCCGGGACAGGAGAAAATGAGCAGTTCTTC
TRBJ1-2,-,once,TRBV19,CASTSPGGPYGYTF,TGTGCCAGTACCTCCCCGGGGGGACCCTATGGCTACACCTTC
TRBJ2-2,TRBD1,-,TRBV27,CASSPSDRVGAGELFF,TGTGCCAGCAGTCCCTCGGACAGGGTTGGAGCCGGGGAGCTGTTTTTT
TRBJ2-3,TRBD1,-,TRBV29-1,CSSATGQGTDTQYF,TGCAGCTCCGCCACGGGACAGGGCACAGATACGCAGTATTTT
TRBJ1-4,-,-,TRBV5-1,CASSLSAAEGGKLFF,TGCGCCAGCAGCTTGTCCGCCGCGGAGGGCGGAAAACTGTTTTTT
TRBJ1-1,-,-,TRBV6-6,CASTWDSGALNTEAFF,TGTGCCAGCACCTGGGACTCCGGGGCGTTGAACACTGAAGCTTTCTTT
TRBJ2-2,-,-,TRBV6-1,CASSERGAIVGELFF,TGTGCCAGCAGTGAACGGGGGGCGATTGTAGGGGAGCTGTTTTTT
TRBJ2-7,-,-,TRBV5-1,CASSFRVIGEEQYF,TGCGCCAGCAGCTTCCGGGTCATTGGAGAGGAGCAGTACTTC
TRBJ2-1,-,-,TRBV7-2,CASSSGGYNEQFF,TGTGCCAGCAGCTCCGGAGGTTACAATGAGCAGTTCTTC
TRBJ1-4,-,-,TRBV5-1,CASSGTTGPNEKLFF,TGCGCCAGCAGCGGGACGACAGGCCCTAATGAAAAACTGTTTTTT
TRBJ1-6,TRBD1,-,TRBV5-1,CASSGTRGTGGNSPLHF,TGCGCCAGCAGCGGTACTAGGGGGACAGGTGGGAATTCACCCCTCCACTTT
TRBJ2-2,-,once,TRBV13,CASSLYRSGELFF,TGTGCCAGCAGCTTATATCGGTCCGGGGAGCTGTTTTTT
TRBJ2-7,TRBD2,few,TRBV5-4,CASTRRTSGSAEDEQYF,TGTGCCAGCACCCGAAGGACTAGCGGGAGCGCGGAGGACGAGCAGTACTTC
TRBJ2-7,TRBD2,-,TRBV11-3,CASSLSSGSNEQYF,TGTGCCAGCAGCCTCTCTAGCGGGAGCAACGAGCAGTACTTC
TRBJ2-7,TRBD1,-,TRBV5-8,CASSLETGDEQYF,TGTGCCAGCAGCTTGGAGACAGGGGACGAGCAGTACTTC
TRBJ2-1,-,-,TRBV7-9,CASGAFEQFF,TGTGCCAGTGGAGCCTTTGAGCAGTTCTTC
TRBJ2-3,-,-,TRBV29-1,CSVVRLLTQYF,TGCAGCGTTGTTCGTCTTTTGACGCAGTATTTT
TRBJ2-7,-,-,TRBV27,CASSLGASYEQYF,TGTGCCAGCAGTTTAGGGGCCTCCTACGAGCAGTACTTC
TRBJ2-1,-,-,TRBV30,CAWSKSVSYNEQFF,TGTGCCTGGAGCAAGAGTGTCTCCTACAATGAGCAGTTCTTC
TRBJ2-3,TRBD1,-,TRBV6-1,CASSGGQGRTDTQYF,TGTGCCAGCAGTGGAGGACAGGGAAGGACAGATACGCAGTATTTT
TRBJ2-7,TRBD1,-,TRBV6-5,CASSYSQGLRSYEQYF,TGTGCCAGCAGTTACTCACAGGGGCTTCGCTCCTACGAGCAGTACTTC
TRBJ1-3,-,-,TRBV4-3,CASSPGRRGSGNTIYF,TGCGCCAGCAGCCCAGGGCGAAGGGGCTCTGGAAACACCATATATTTT
TRBJ2-3,TRBD2,-,TRBV6-5,CASSSGLAGELDTQYF,TGTGCCAGCAGTTCGGGACTAGCGGGAGAGTTAGATACGCAGTATTTT
TRBJ2-1,TRBD1,few,TRBV6-1,CASSEGSAGQVYNEQFF,TGTGCCAGCAGTGAAGGTAGCGCAGGACAGGTTTACAATGAGCAGTTCTTC
TRBJ2-5,-,-,TRBV7-2,CASSPQVRETQYF,TGTGCCAGCAGCCCCCAGGTGCGAGAGACCCAGTACTTC
TRBJ2-1,TRBD2,few,TRBV6-4,CASSDKSGSYNEQFF,TGTGCCAGCAGTGACAAGAGCGGGAGCTACAATGAGCAGTTCTTC
TRBJ1-5,TRBD1,-,TRBV25-1,CASSETGVRQPQHF,TGTGCCAGCAGTGAGACAGGGGTAAGACAGCCCCAGCATTTT
TRBJ2-1,TRBD2,-,TRBV20-1,CSARLTSGQFF,TGCAGTGCTAGATTGACTAGCGGGCAGTTCTTC
TRBJ2-7,TRBD2,-,TRBV13,CASSSTSGTNEQYF,TGTGCCAGCAGCTCGACTAGCGGGACCAACGAGCAGTACTTC
TRBJ1-2,-,-,TRBV5-4,CASSWEKGQSPYTF,TGTGCCAGCAGCTGGGAAAAAGGACAGTCACCCTACACCTTC
TRBJ2-7,TRBD2,-,TRBV11-1,CASSPTSGGTYEQYF,TGTGCCAGCAGCCCTACTAGCGGGGGTACCTACGAGCAGTACTTC
TRBJ1-5,-,-,TRBV6-5,CASSAEGGSQPQHF,TGTGCCAGCAGTGCAGAGGGGGGGAGTCAGCCCCAGCATTTT
TRBJ1-3,TRBD1,-,TRBV7-6,CASLPGTGSNTIYF,TGTGCCAGCCTCCCCGGGACAGGTTCAAACACCATATATTTT
TRBJ2-1,TRBD2,-,TRBV29-1,CSVEDMGLAASSYNEQFF,TGCAGCGTTGAAGATATGGGACTAGCGGCCAGCTCCTACAATGAGCAGTTCTTC
TRBJ2-7,TRBD2,-,TRBV2,CASSEGPIASGRAGEQYF,TGTGCCAGCAGTGAAGGGCCAATCGCTAGCGGGAGGGCTGGCGAGCAGTACTTC
TRBJ2-5,TRBD1,-,TRBV4-3,CASSLGQGVETQYF,TGCGCCAGCAGCCTGGGACAGGGAGTTGAGACCCAGTACTTC
TRBJ2-1,-,-,TRBV19,CASSIILSSYNEQFF,TGTGCCAGTAGTATAATACTGAGCTCCTACAATGAGCAGTTCTTC
TRBJ1-1,TRBD1,-,TRBV2,CASSLGQAVGLAFF,TGTGCCAGCAGCCTCGGACAGGCAGTAGGTTTAGCTTTCTTT